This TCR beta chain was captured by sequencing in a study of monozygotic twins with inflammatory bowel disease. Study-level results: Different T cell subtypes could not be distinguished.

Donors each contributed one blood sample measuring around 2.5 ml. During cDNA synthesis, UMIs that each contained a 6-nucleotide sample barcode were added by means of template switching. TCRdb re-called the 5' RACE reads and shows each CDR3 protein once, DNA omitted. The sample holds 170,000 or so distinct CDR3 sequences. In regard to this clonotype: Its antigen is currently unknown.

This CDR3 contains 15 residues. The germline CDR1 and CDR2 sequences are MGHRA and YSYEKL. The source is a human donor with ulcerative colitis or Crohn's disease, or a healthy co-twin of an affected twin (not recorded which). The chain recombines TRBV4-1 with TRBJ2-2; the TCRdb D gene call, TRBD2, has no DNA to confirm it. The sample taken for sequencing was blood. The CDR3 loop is CASSHLRVNTGELFF.